A selection of T cell receptor beta chains follows, all from one sample in a study of CD8 T cells in ankylosing spondylitis. TCRdb reprocessed the 5' RACE reads via MiXCR and lists one record per CDR3 protein. The table has about 500,000 distinct CDR3 sequences, approximately 11% seen once. Sequencing was done on a sample of blood, either unsorted or a sorted T cell fraction (not recorded which). These receptors were collected from a male donor with ankylosing spondylitis. Both conserved end residues are trimmed from each CDR3.

V: TRBV24-1
J: TRBJ2-1
CDR3: ATPTRREGLREQF

V: TRBV7-6
J: TRBJ2-5
CDR3: ASSPRPTWVTQY

V: TRBV6-1
J: TRBJ1-4
CDR3: ASSDRTASTNEKLF

V: TRBV7-2
J: TRBJ1-3
CDR3: ASSLVGDSGNTIY

V: TRBV24-1
J: TRBJ2-1
CDR3: ATSDRGGAPYNEQF

V: TRBV27
J: TRBJ2-1
CDR3: ASSLPPGATSYNEQF

V: TRBV20-1
J: TRBJ2-1
CDR3: SAKLAGAGLGEQF

V: TRBV18
J: TRBJ1-4
CDR3: ASSPPLGADEKLF

V: TRBV24-1
J: TRBJ1-1
CDR3: ATSDSGRTGTEAF

V: TRBV29-1
J: TRBJ2-2
CDR3: SVSPGTGELF

V: TRBV11-2
J: TRBJ2-5
CDR3: ASSPLVGLGIEETQY

V: TRBV5-1
J: TRBJ2-2
CDR3: ASSGLAGALGKLF

V: TRBV20-1
J: TRBJ1-1
CDR3: SASWGAPTEAF

V: TRBV5-1
J: TRBJ1-2
CDR3: ASSSLSGQERVGGYT

V: TRBV20-1
J: TRBJ1-5
CDR3: SAPFGSNQPQH

V: TRBV16
J: TRBJ2-1
CDR3: ASSQSGLAGGPAF

V: TRBV24-1
J: TRBJ2-5
CDR3: ATSDLASDQETQY

V: TRBV2
J: TRBJ1-1
CDR3: ASSARRQGSNTEAF

V: TRBV5-1
J: TRBJ2-1
CDR3: ASSARTHLGNEQF

V: TRBV3-1
J: TRBJ2-1
CDR3: ASSQGREQF

V: TRBV11-2
J: TRBJ2-1
CDR3: ASSRSGGGRNEQF

V: TRBV20-1
J: TRBJ2-1
CDR3: SARDRAGPYNEQF